Shown below are 28 T cell receptor beta chains from a single sample sequenced in a study of PD-1 blockade in classical Hodgkin lymphoma. The table came from immunoSEQ multiplex PCR; TCRdb's copy has only in-frame clones and leaves some out. Of about 38,000 clones listed, around four fifths were seen once; the top ten hold approximately 9.4%. Time point of the sample: cycle 4 day 1 (C4D1), after more than five weeks of nivolumab. Every single patient, without exception, relapsed after autologous stem cell transplantation, and brentuximab vedotin exposure varied. The source material was peripheral blood mononuclear cells (PBMCs), sampled before the fourth cycle of nivolumab. The receptors were gathered from a human donor with classical Hodgkin lymphoma.

The rearrangement links TRBV7-2 to TRBJ2-2; D not resolved. This CDR3 region has 13 residues. Germline CDR1 reads SGHTA; CDR2 reads FQGNSA. The V end lost 2 bases, the J end lost 3 bases, and 4 bases lay between the germline ends. CDR3 coding DNA: TGTGCCAGCAGCTTATACGACACCGGGGAGCTGTTTTTT. Translated: CASSLYDTGELFF.

V is TRBV7-6 and J is TRBJ1-1; D remains ambiguous. V lost 6 bases and J lost 0, with 8 bases in between. The CDR3 spans 13 residues. Looked up from germline, CDR1 is SGHVS and CDR2 is FNYEAQ. The DNA for the CDR3 is TGTGCCAGCAGTCTGACCGTGAACACTGAAGCTTTCTTT. Amino acid sequence: CASSLTVNTEAFF. The variable domain in full, with the rest retrieved from reference TRBV7-6 and TRBJ1-1, is GAGVSQSPRYKVTKRGQDVALRCDPISGHVSLYWYRQALGQGPEFLTYFNYEAQQDKSGLPNDRFSAERPEGSISTLTIQRTEQRDSAMYRCASSLTVNTEAFFGQGTRLTVV.

The rearrangement joins TRBV19 to TRBJ2-5; TRBD2 agrees at 8 bases. Trimming removed 0 bases from V and 3 bases from J; junction bases left unmatched: 6. This CDR3 region has 16 residues. Germline CDR1 and CDR2: LNHDA and SQIVND (reference sequence). CDR3 region: CASSIEGSGEKETQYF. Here the CDR3 DNA reads TGTGCCAGTAGTATAGAAGGTAGCGGGGAAAAAGAGACCCAGTACTTC.

This clone was seen only once. The genes are TRBV11-2 and TRBJ2-5; no firm D call. V was shortened by 3 bases and J by 5 bases, with 10 bases between the two germline ends. The CDR3 sequence is 13 residues long. Per the germline V gene, CDR1 is SGHAT and CDR2 is FQNNGV. CDR3 loop: CASSFPGAETQYF. The CDR3 DNA reads as TGTGCCAGCAGCTTCCCCGGAGCGGAGACCCAGTACTTC.

This sequence joins TRBV4-1 and TRBJ2-7, with 7 nucleotides matching TRBD1. This CDR3 spans 15 amino acids. The junction had 8 bases not matched to a gene; V was cut back by 4 bases and J by 2 bases. Germline CDR1 is MGHRA and CDR2 is YSYEKL. The CDR3 here is CASSPRRGQTYEQYF. CDR3 DNA sequence: TGCGCCAGCAGCCCTAGAAGGGGACAGACCTACGAGCAGTACTTC.

The gene calls are TRBV28 and TRBJ1-2; no firm D call. The CDR3 totals 13 residues. Germline loops: CDR1 MDHEN, CDR2 SYDVKM. V gave up 6 bases and J gave up 2 bases, with 10 bases separating them. CDR3 in DNA: TGTGCCAGCAGCCGGACTGAGAACTATGGCTACACCTTC. As protein: CASSRTENYGYTF.

This clone was observed a single time. The chain recombines TRBV7-2 with TRBJ2-7, with 9 bases matching TRBD1. Germline CDR1 and CDR2: SGHTA and FQGNSA. V was clipped by 5 bases and J by 3 bases; unmatched bases: 8. The CDR3 contains 15 residues. The CDR3 sequence is CASSTGTGSHYEQYF. As DNA, the CDR3 is TGTGCCAGCAGCACCGGGACAGGGAGTCACTACGAGCAGTACTTC.

In DNA, the CDR3 is TGTGCTAGTGGTTTGGTACCGCCAGGGCCCATAGACTCTGACTACACCTTC. Its translation: CASGLVPPGPIDSDYTF. The V call is TRBV12-5, the J call TRBJ1-2, with D perhaps TRBD1 (5 bases). Looked up from germline, CDR1 is LGHNT and CDR2 is FRNRAP. Deletions cut 0 bases from V and 10 bases from J, with 24 bases between. This CDR3 has 17 amino acids.

CDR3 nucleotides: TGTGCCAGCAACAGGGGTAATCAGCCCCAGCATTTT. It encodes CASNRGNQPQHF. V is TRBV2 and J is TRBJ1-5; 7 positions match TRBD1. The CDR3 spans 12 residues. Germline CDR1 and CDR2: SNHLY and FYNNEI. After removal of 7 bases from V and 4 bases from J, the junction contained 1 base not matched to a gene.

The rearrangement uses TRBV4-2 and TRBJ1-1; 8 positions match TRBD1. The CDR3 is made up of 15 amino acids. The trim removed 3 bases at V and 5 bases at J, leaving 8 bases unmatched. Germline V lookup: CDR1 LGHNA, CDR2 YNFKEQ. The chain's CDR3 is CASSHSQGANTEAFF. CDR3 nucleotides: TGTGCCAGCAGCCACAGTCAGGGGGCAAATACTGAAGCTTTCTTT.

The gene calls are TRBV18 and TRBJ2-2; tentatively, D is TRBD2 (6 bases). The germline V gene has CDR1 KGHSH and CDR2 LQKENI. CDR3 size: 16 residues. Between the trimmed V and J ends, which lost 4 bases and 3 bases, there was a span of 15 bases. The CDR3 region is CASSLAGQTYTGELFF. DNA of the CDR3: TGTGCCAGCTCACTTGCGGGGCAGACATACACCGGGGAGCTGTTTTTT.

The chain recombines TRBV9 with TRBJ2-3; 10 bases line up with TRBD1. There are 17 residues in the CDR3. The V and J ends lost 0 bases and 8 bases, in that order; junction bases with no gene match: 12. The germline CDR1 and CDR2 sequences are SGDLS and YYNGEE. CDR3: CASSVVGTGAPVGTQYF. CDR3 nucleotide sequence: TGTGCCAGCAGCGTAGTTGGGACAGGGGCTCCAGTAGGTACGCAGTATTTT. Variable domain in full (rest from reference TRBV9 and TRBJ2-3): DSGVTQTPKHLITATGQRVTLRCSPRSGDLSVYWYQQSLDQGLQFLIQYYNGEERAKGNILERFSAQQFPDLHSELNLSSLELGDSALYFCASSVVGTGAPVGTQYFGPGTRLTVL.

There are a few counts of this clone. The CDR3 region is CASSFELAGFYNEQFF. The CDR3 DNA sequence: TGTGCCAGCAGCTTCGAACTAGCGGGTTTTTACAATGAGCAGTTCTTC. The chain recombines TRBV7-9 with TRBJ2-1; 9 positions agree with TRBD2. Germline V gene data show CDR1 as SEHNR and CDR2 as FQNEAQ (reference sequence). J gave up 4 bases and V 3 bases, and 7 bases lay outside the gene matches. The length of the CDR3 is 16 residues.

V is TRBV6-6 and J is TRBJ1-2; D possibly corresponds to TRBD1 (5 bases). In germline, CDR1 is MNHNY, CDR2 SVGAGI (reference sequence). The CDR3 length is 16 residues. With 6 bases removed from V and 6 bases from J, the gap between germline ends came to 23 bases. Written as DNA, the CDR3 is TGTGCCAGCAGCCTTTTTTTCGGGGGGAGGGATAATGGCTACACCTTC. Protein product: CASSLFFGGRDNGYTF.

This clone was counted a single time. The chain couples TRBV7-2 to TRBJ2-7, with 7 bases matching TRBD1. Germline-derived CDR1 and CDR2 are SGHTA and FQGNSA. The CDR3 sequence is 15 residues long. Trimming cost V 2 bases and J 2 bases; bases outside gene matches: 6. In DNA form, the CDR3 reads TGTGCCAGCAGCTTATTCGACAGGGCGGCCTACGAGCAGTACTTC. Protein sequence: CASSLFDRAAYEQYF. The whole variable domain, remainder taken from reference TRBV7-2 and TRBJ2-7, is GAGVSQSPSNKVTEKGKDVELRCDPISGHTALYWYRQSLGQGLEFLIYFQGNSAPDKSGLPSDRFSAERTGGSVSTLTIQRTQQEDSAVYLCASSLFDRAAYEQYFGPGTRLTVT.

The rearrangement joins TRBV10-2 to TRBJ1-5; TRBD1 might be the D (6 bases). CDR1 and CDR2 (germline): WSHSY, SAAADI. V was cut by 5 bases and J by 2 bases, with 13 bases left in between. The CDR3 extends over 15 amino acids. The CDR3 DNA reads as TGCGCCAGCAGTCCGGACAGTGTAGGCAATCAGCCCCAGCATTTT. Protein product: CASSPDSVGNQPQHF.

The chain carries TRBV19 and TRBJ2-7; 10 nucleotides match TRBD1. The CDR3 has 16 amino acids. The J segment lost 2 bases and the V segment lost 1 base, leaving 5 bases of the junction unmatched. Germline CDR1 is LNHDA and CDR2 is SQIVND (reference sequence). Here the CDR3 DNA reads TGTGCCAGTAGTATAGTAAGGGGACAGGGGACCTACGAGCAGTACTTC. Its protein is CASSIVRGQGTYEQYF.

V and J are TRBV18 and TRBJ1-1, with D perhaps matching TRBD1 (5 bases). The CDR3 has 15 residues. The germline V gene encodes CDR1 KGHSH and CDR2 LQKENI. V was trimmed by 1 base and J by 0 bases, leaving 9 bases between them. The CDR3 loop is CASSPQGHLNTEAFF. CDR3 DNA: TGTGCCAGCTCACCACAAGGACATTTGAACACTGAAGCTTTCTTT.

This chain uses TRBV21-1 with TRBJ1-6. TRBV21-1 is shown as a pseudogene. The CDR3 runs to 18 residues. DNA for the CDR3: TGTGCCAGCACAAAAGGAGGGGCCCCTTTCTCCTATAATTCACCCCTCCACTTT. Translated: CASTKGGAPFSYNSPLHF.

The rearrangement links TRBV7-6 to TRBJ2-7; D might be TRBD2 (5 bases). The ends were cut back, 5 bases at V and 4 bases at J, with 12 bases in the middle. Germline V lookup: CDR1 SGHVS, CDR2 FNYEAQ. CDR3 length: 13 residues. The DNA of the CDR3 is TGTGCCAGCAGCCAGATAGGCGGGTACGAGCAGTACTTC. It encodes CASSQIGGYEQYF. The full variable domain, with the rest looked up from reference TRBV7-6 and TRBJ2-7, is GAGVSQSPRYKVTKRGQDVALRCDPISGHVSLYWYRQALGQGPEFLTYFNYEAQQDKSGLPNDRFSAERPEGSISTLTIQRTEQRDSAMYRCASSQIGGYEQYFGPGTRLTVT.

This clone was counted only a few times. The chain couples TRBV2 to TRBJ1-5, with 7 bases identical to TRBD1. The CDR3 totals 15 residues. Germline CDR1 reads SNHLY; CDR2 reads FYNNEI. After removal of 4 bases from V and 3 bases from J, the junction contained 6 bases not matched to a gene. The chain's CDR3 is CASSGSGGNNQPQHF. The DNA of the CDR3 is TGTGCCAGCAGTGGGTCAGGGGGGAACAATCAGCCCCAGCATTTT.

This clone was seen more than once but under ten times. The J gene is TRBJ1-5, the V gene TRBV7-2; D perhaps matches TRBD1 (5 bases). Per the germline V gene, CDR1 is SGHTA and CDR2 is FQGNSA. The CDR3 is 15 residues long. Trimming shortened V by 2 bases and J by 2 bases, and 10 bases separated the two germline ends. CDR3 in amino acids: CASSLFLGRNQPQHF. CDR3 in DNA: TGTGCCAGCAGCTTATTTTTGGGACGCAATCAGCCCCAGCATTTT.

This chain uses TRBV7-8 with TRBJ1-1; D call uncertain. The CDR3 has 16 amino acids. The germline V gene has CDR1 SGHVS and CDR2 FQNEAQ. V lost 1 base to trimming and J lost 0 bases, with 12 bases between them. This CDR3 is CASSLVGQFVNTEAFF. The CDR3 nucleotides are TGTGCCAGCAGCTTAGTTGGTCAGTTCGTGAACACTGAAGCTTTCTTT. The variable domain in full, completed from reference TRBV7-8 and TRBJ1-1, reads GAGVSQSPRYKVAKRGQDVALRCDPISGHVSLFWYQQALGQGPEFLTYFQNEAQLDKSGLPSDRFFAERPEGSVSTLKIQRTQQEDSAVYLCASSLVGQFVNTEAFFGQGTRLTVV.

This chain joins TRBV11-2 and TRBJ2-3; 9 nucleotides match TRBD2. The CDR3 consists of 14 residues. V lost 0 bases, J lost 7 bases, and 2 bases stayed unmatched. In germline, CDR1 is SGHAT, CDR2 FQNNGV. The CDR3 spells CASSLDGTSNTQYF. The CDR3, as DNA: TGTGCCAGCAGCTTAGATGGGACTAGCAATACGCAGTATTTT. The variable domain in full, with the rest retrieved from reference TRBV11-2 and TRBJ2-3, is EAGVAQSPRYKIIEKRQSVAFWCNPISGHATLYWYQQILGQGPKLLIQFQNNGVVDDSQLPKDRFSAERLKGVDSTLKIQPAKLEDSAVYLCASSLDGTSNTQYFGPGTRLTVL.

The genes are TRBV11-2 and TRBJ1-1, with D uncertain. Germline CDR1 is SGHAT and CDR2 is FQNNGV. Trimming left V 5 bases short and J 1 base short, with 11 bases between. The CDR3 runs to 14 residues. As DNA, the CDR3 is TGTGCCAGCAGCGCCGGACGGAGGAACACTGAAGCTTTCTTT. Its translation: CASSAGRRNTEAFF.

This chain uses TRBV19 with TRBJ1-1; no firm D call. Germline loops: CDR1 LNHDA, CDR2 SQIVND (reference sequence). CDR3 length: 14 amino acids. Trimming cost V 5 bases and J 1 base, with 11 bases left between them. The CDR3 DNA reads TGTGCCAGTAGTTGGACCGGGTCGAACACTGAAGCTTTCTTT. Residues: CASSWTGSNTEAFF.

This chain connects TRBV10-3 to TRBJ1-2; no clear D. The V end was cut by 3 bases, the J end by 2 bases, with 10 bases between. This CDR3 has 14 amino acids. From germline, CDR1 is ENHRY and CDR2 SYGVKD. CDR3 DNA sequence: TGTGCCATCAGTGAAGCCGGAGCCAACTATGGCTACACCTTC. Translation gives CAISEAGANYGYTF.

CDR3 residues: CASGRDTEAFF. CDR3 sequence (DNA): TGCGCCAGCGGCAGAGACACTGAAGCTTTCTTT. This rearrangement joins TRBV10-2 to TRBJ1-1; D is unclear. V lost 8 bases, J lost 3 bases, and 7 bases lay in between. The CDR3 is made up of 11 amino acids. CDR1 and CDR2 (germline): WSHSY, SAAADI.